Each of the 19 T cell receptor beta chains below was sequenced from the same sample in a study of Ad26.COV2.S vaccination and SARS-CoV-2 variants. The treatment denotes: some 20 received Ad26.COV2.S at low or high dose, single or two shots; roughly five received placebo; per-sample allocation not given. Vaccine and placebo recipients were sampled on day 63 after the first injection. The protocol was immunoSEQ multiplex PCR, while the TCRdb copy is restricted to in-frame clones and leaves out a portion. The sample records hundreds of thousands of clones, 80% to 90% being singletons. The starting material was peripheral blood, obtained in a trial of Ad26.COV2.S vaccine versus placebo. The receptors derive from a person aged 18-65 years who received the Ad26.COV2.S COVID-19 vaccine or a placebo.

The chain couples TRBV29-1 to TRBJ2-5; 7 nucleotides align to TRBD2. The CDR3 is made up of 12 amino acids. CDR1 is SQVTM and CDR2 is ANQGSEA in the germline V gene. J was trimmed by 5 bases and V by 0 bases; bases with no gene match: 0. CDR3 nucleotide sequence: TGCAGCGTTGAAGAGCGGGGGGAGACCCAGTACTTC. Translation: CSVEERGETQYF. The variable domain in full, completed from reference TRBV29-1 and TRBJ2-5, reads SAVISQKPSRDICQRGTSLTIQCQVDSQVTMMFWYRQQPGQSLTLIATANQGSEATYESGFVIDKFPISRPNLTFSTLTVSNMSPEDSSIYLCSVEERGETQYFGPGTRLLVL.

This chain joins TRBV5-5 and TRBJ1-2; D gene uncertain. The CDR3 contains 13 residues. V gave up 0 bases and J gave up 8 bases, with 11 bases separating them. Germline V lookup: CDR1 SGHKS, CDR2 YYEKEE (reference sequence). The CDR3 protein is CASSLGAAVGYTF. CDR3 bases: TGTGCCAGCAGCTTGGGGGCGGCTGTGGGCTACACCTTC.

V usage is TRBV19 and J usage is TRBJ2-3; D remains unclear. The V and J ends lost 5 bases and 1 base respectively, with 7 bases between them. The length of the CDR3 is 13 residues. Germline CDR1 and CDR2: LNHDA and SQIVND (reference sequence). In nucleotides, the CDR3 is TGTGCCAGTAGTCTGACACGCACAGATACGCAGTATTTT. Its protein product is CASSLTRTDTQYF. Full variable domain (rest looked up from reference TRBV19 and TRBJ2-3): DGGITQSPKYLFRKEGQNVTLSCEQNLNHDAMYWYRQDPGQGLRLIYYSQIVNDFQKGDIAEGYSVSREKKESFPLTVTSAQKNPTAFYLCASSLTRTDTQYFGPGTRLTVL.

This chain connects TRBV7-9 to TRBJ1-1, with 7 bases fitting TRBD1. From germline, CDR1 is SEHNR and CDR2 FQNEAQ (reference sequence). The length of the CDR3 is 15 residues. V lost 0 bases to trimming and J lost 2 bases; unmatched junction nucleotides: 3. Written as DNA, the CDR3 is TGTGCCAGCAGCTTAGCGCGGGACAGAAACACTGAAGCTTTCTTT. Translation gives CASSLARDRNTEAFF.

The rearrangement uses TRBV4-3 and TRBJ1-2, with D maybe TRBD1 (5 bases). The CDR3 is 16 residues long. Germline lookup yields CDR1 LGHNA and CDR2 YSLEER. V was clipped by 4 bases and J by 6 bases, with 21 bases between them. The CDR3 DNA sequence: TGCGCCAGCAGCCTAGTTCAAGGGGTTTCTGGGAATGGCTACACCTTC. This gives the protein CASSLVQGVSGNGYTF.

The CDR3 DNA is TGTGCCAGCAGCCATGGGAACAATGAGCAGTTCTTC. This codes for CASSHGNNEQFF. This rearrangement joins TRBV3-1 (or the pseudogene TRBV3-2) to TRBJ2-1, with D unclear. Germline assignment: CDR1 LGHDT and CDR2 YNNKEL (reference sequence). The CDR3 totals 12 residues. Trimming removed 3 bases from V and 5 bases from J, with 5 bases in between.

This chain links TRBV28 with TRBJ1-2; 10 nucleotides align to TRBD1. This CDR3 spans 15 amino acids. The V gene's germline CDR1 is MDHEN and CDR2 SYDVKM. With 2 bases clipped from V and 4 bases from J, the junction kept 4 bases outside the gene matches. CDR3 bases: TGTGCCAGCAGTTTAGGTGGACAGGGGGTCTATGGCTACACCTTC. Translating it yields CASSLGGQGVYGYTF.

The chain employs TRBV7-8 and TRBJ1-5, with a weak D call TRBD1 (6 bases). Germline CDR1 is SGHVS and CDR2 is FQNEAQ. CDR3 length: 14 amino acids. Trimming pared 4 bases from V and 7 bases from J, leaving 14 bases between. The CDR3 loop reads CASSSKGGGQPQHF. CDR3 coding DNA: TGTGCCAGCAGCTCCAAGGGGGGAGGACAGCCCCAGCATTTT. Looking up the rest from reference TRBV7-8 and TRBJ1-5 gives the full variable domain: GAGVSQSPRYKVAKRGQDVALRCDPISGHVSLFWYQQALGQGPEFLTYFQNEAQLDKSGLPSDRFFAERPEGSVSTLKIQRTQQEDSAVYLCASSSKGGGQPQHFGDGTRLSIL.

The CDR3 DNA follows: TGTGCCAGCAGCCGAAAAAGGCTGGGAGAGTATGGCTACACCTTC. Its protein product is CASSRKRLGEYGYTF. This chain connects TRBV5-6 to TRBJ1-2, with D unclear. Deletions cut 4 bases from V and 5 bases from J, with 18 bases between. CDR3 size: 15 residues. Germline V gene data show CDR1 as SGHDT and CDR2 as YYEEEE.

The J gene is TRBJ1-6, the V gene TRBV5-1; TRBD1 matches at 8 bases. V lost 2 bases, J lost 7 bases, and 5 bases stayed unmatched. The CDR3 contains 15 residues. The V gene's germline CDR1 is SGHRS and CDR2 YFSETQ. Here the CDR3 DNA reads TGCGCCAGCAGCTTAGACAGGGGAAGAAATTCACCCCTCCACTTT. Protein sequence: CASSLDRGRNSPLHF.

J is TRBJ1-1 and V is TRBV19; 11 positions match TRBD1. V gave up 5 bases and J gave up 5 bases; unmatched junction bases: 10. There are 16 residues in the CDR3. Per the germline V gene, CDR1 is LNHDA and CDR2 is SQIVND (reference sequence). CDR3 loop: CASSSGTGGVRTEAFF. CDR3 DNA: TGTGCCAGTAGTTCTGGGACAGGGGGTGTGAGGACTGAAGCTTTCTTT.

V is TRBV4-3 and J is TRBJ1-1, with 10 bases identical to TRBD1. The ends lost 0 bases at V and 3 bases at J; junction bases unmatched: 7. Germline V gives CDR1 LGHNA, CDR2 YSLEER. This CDR3 spans 17 amino acids. The CDR3 coding sequence is TGCGCCAGCAGCCAAGAATATAGGACAGGGGGGGACACTGAAGCTTTCTTT. Translating gives CASSQEYRTGGDTEAFF.

The rearrangement uses TRBV6-1 and TRBJ2-7; weak D call: TRBD2 (5 bases). V lost 2 bases and J 5 bases, leaving 7 bases between the germline ends. The germline CDR1 and CDR2 sequences are MNHNS and SASEGT. This CDR3 contains 12 residues. CDR3 DNA: TGTGCCAGCAGTGAAACGGGAAACGAGCAGTACTTC. Translated, it gives CASSETGNEQYF.

The CDR3 DNA follows: TGTGCCAGCAGCCCTGGAGCGACAGGGATTAGAACCGGGGAGCTGTTTTTT. This encodes CASSPGATGIRTGELFF. The rearrangement links TRBV11-3 to TRBJ2-2; TRBD1 matches 7 bases. Germline V gives CDR1 SGHNT, CDR2 YENEEA. The CDR3 is 17 amino acids. J lost 5 bases, V lost 5 bases, and 14 bases had no gene match.

This chain links TRBV5-6 with TRBJ2-3; D call uncertain. V lost 0 bases and J 4 bases, leaving 6 bases between the germline ends. Germline values: CDR1 SGHDT, CDR2 YYEEEE. The CDR3 consists of 13 residues. The CDR3 region has the DNA TGTGCCAGCAGCTTGGTGGGCGCAGATACGCAGTATTTT. The encoded protein is CASSLVGADTQYF.

J is TRBJ1-2 and V is TRBV12-3 or TRBV12-4; TRBD1 is a possible D gene (6 bases). Trimming left V 5 bases short and J 6 bases short, with 10 bases between. CDR3 length: 12 amino acids. The CDR3 spells CASSPTGNGYTF. CDR3 nucleotide sequence: TGTGCCAGCAGTCCAACAGGGAATGGCTACACCTTC.

The chain uses TRBV28 and TRBJ2-7; the match to TRBD2 covers 7 bases. The CDR3 consists of 13 residues. CDR1 MDHEN and CDR2 SYDVKM come from the germline V gene. Trimming cost V 6 bases and J 2 bases; bases outside gene matches: 4. CDR3 protein: CASSQAGTYEQYF. CDR3 DNA sequence: TGTGCCAGCAGCCAAGCGGGAACCTACGAGCAGTACTTC.

The chain carries TRBV18 and TRBJ1-5; D call uncertain. Germline V gene data show CDR1 as KGHSH and CDR2 as LQKENI. The V end lost 2 bases, the J end lost 0 bases, and 8 bases lay between the germline ends. The CDR3 is 15 residues long. CDR3 amino acids: CASSPGIDSNQPQHF. CDR3 bases: TGTGCCAGCTCACCAGGGATTGATAGCAATCAGCCCCAGCATTTT.

The chain recombines TRBV12-3 or TRBV12-4 with TRBJ1-1; D is ambiguous. Deletions cut 3 bases from V and 4 bases from J, with 9 bases between. CDR3 size: 13 residues. In DNA form, the CDR3 reads TGTGCCAGCAGTTTTCGGGGTGGCACTGAAGCTTTCTTT. Translating it yields CASSFRGGTEAFF.